A single sample is the source of the 22 T cell receptor beta chains below, sequenced in a study of graft-versus-host responses after intestinal transplantation. Clones were sequenced by immunoSEQ multiplex PCR, and TCRdb holds only the in-frame ones, with some missing. The sample records approximately 10,000 clones, about 80% being singletons. The sequences come from PBMCs, collected about 490 days after intestinal transplant. Receptors originate from a human patient who received an intestinal transplant, so some T cells may come from the graft donor.

Remarks on this clone: This CDR3 is also generated by other DNA sequences in the sample. The chain employs TRBV7-6 and TRBJ2-5; D gene ambiguous. Between the trimmed V and J ends, which lost 4 bases and 3 bases, there was a span of 3 bases. Looked up from germline, CDR1 is SGHVS and CDR2 is FNYEAQ. The CDR3 totals 11 residues. The CDR3 bases are TGTGCCAGCAGCTCAAAAGAGACCCAGTACTTC. Amino acids: CASSSKETQYF.

V gene TRBV11-2 combines with J gene TRBJ2-7; TRBD1 aligns across 10 bases. The V segment lost 5 bases and the J segment 3 bases; nucleotides outside the gene matches: 7. The germline gives CDR1 SGHAT, CDR2 FQNNGV. The CDR3 consists of 15 residues. In DNA form, the CDR3 reads TGTGCCAGCAGCACCTGGACAGGGGGAGGCTACGAGCAGTACTTC. Its translation: CASSTWTGGGYEQYF.

DNA for the CDR3: TGTGCCAGCAAACTACACCCGGACAGGGGCCAGGCCCAGCATTTT. Encoded protein: CASKLHPDRGQAQHF. The chain uses TRBV6-1 and TRBJ1-5, with TRBD1 identical over 9 bases. The CDR3 extends over 15 amino acids. Germline V gene sequence: CDR1 MNHNS, CDR2 SASEGT. Trimming took 7 bases from V and 11 from J; bases not matched to a gene: 15.

J is TRBJ1-1 and V is TRBV6-4; 7 bases agree with TRBD1. With V trimmed by 2 bases and J by 4 bases, 7 bases remained unmatched. Germline V gene lookup returns CDR1 MRHNA and CDR2 SNTAGT. This CDR3 comprises 15 residues. CDR3 residues: CASSDIADRPTEAFF. In DNA form, the CDR3 reads TGTGCCAGCAGTGACATCGCGGACAGGCCCACTGAAGCTTTCTTT.

This clone has a handful of counts. The chain couples TRBV27 to TRBJ2-1; 9 bases fit TRBD2. The ends lost 5 bases at V and 9 bases at J; junction bases unmatched: 11. Germline CDR1 reads MNHEY; CDR2 reads SMNVEV (reference sequence). The CDR3 loop spans 15 amino acids. The CDR3 DNA is TGTGCCAGCAGTCCTTATAGCGGGAGTGGTATTGAGCAGTTCTTC. Translating it yields CASSPYSGSGIEQFF.

This chain connects TRBV6-1 to TRBJ1-5; 10 bases are shared with TRBD1. The CDR3 extends over 14 amino acids. Germline V gene sequence: CDR1 MNHNS, CDR2 SASEGT. The V segment lost 7 bases and the J segment 7 bases; nucleotides outside the gene matches: 7. CDR3: CASMGQGSWQPQHF. For the CDR3, the DNA is TGTGCCAGCATGGGACAGGGGTCGTGGCAGCCCCAGCATTTT.

This chain links TRBV7-9 with TRBJ2-7; 14 bases are shared with TRBD2. Germline V gene lookup returns CDR1 SEHNR and CDR2 FQNEAQ (reference sequence). After removal of 5 bases from V and 3 bases from J, the junction contained 3 bases not matched to a gene. The CDR3 spans 15 residues. The CDR3 spells CASSQGLAGGYEQYF. DNA of the CDR3: TGTGCCAGCAGCCAAGGACTAGCGGGAGGCTACGAGCAGTACTTC.

V is TRBV7-2 and J is TRBJ2-1, with D perhaps TRBD1 (6 bases). The CDR3 contains 14 residues. In germline, CDR1 is SGHTA, CDR2 FQGNSA. With 6 bases removed from V and 7 bases from J, the gap between germline ends came to 16 bases. The CDR3 DNA reads TGTGCCAGCAGTACCGGGACACGGCTAAATGAGCAGTTCTTC. Translated: CASSTGTRLNEQFF.

The chain recombines TRBV28 with TRBJ2-7, with 7 bases aligning to TRBD1. With V trimmed by 5 bases and J by 5 bases, 12 bases remained unmatched. Germline V CDR1 and CDR2: MDHEN, SYDVKM. The CDR3 covers 15 residues. The CDR3 nucleotides are TGTGCCAGCAGTCCTTACCACAGGGGCCAGCACGAGCAGTACTTC. Protein product: CASSPYHRGQHEQYF.

This chain links TRBV19 with TRBJ2-3; D is unclear. This CDR3 has 17 amino acids. The germline V and J ends were trimmed by 1 base and 4 bases, with 18 bases remaining between them. The germline CDR1 and CDR2 sequences are LNHDA and SQIVND (reference sequence). CDR3 sequence (DNA): TGTGCCAGTAGTATAGCCGTTGGCTCGGATTGGCCAGATACGCAGTATTTT. As protein: CASSIAVGSDWPDTQYF. The full variable domain, in which reference TRBV19 and TRBJ2-3 provide the parts outside the CDR3, is DGGITQSPKYLFRKEGQNVTLSCEQNLNHDAMYWYRQDPGQGLRLIYYSQIVNDFQKGDIAEGYSVSREKKESFPLTVTSAQKNPTAFYLCASSIAVGSDWPDTQYFGPGTRLTVL.

This clone has a handful of counts. This chain connects TRBV5-1 to TRBJ2-1, with TRBD1 matching 8 bases. The CDR3 has 15 amino acids. The germline CDR1 and CDR2 sequences are SGHRS and YFSETQ. V was clipped by 3 bases and J by 3 bases; unmatched bases: 5. The CDR3 is CASSSGQGGYNEQFF. DNA of the CDR3: TGCGCCAGCAGCTCAGGACAGGGTGGCTACAATGAGCAGTTCTTC.

This clone was observed a handful of times. The V and J genes are TRBV6-4 and TRBJ2-3; perhaps D is TRBD1 or TRBD2 (5 bases each). Trimming removed 5 bases at V and 0 bases at J, with 12 bases between. The CDR3 is 15 residues long. Germline assignment: CDR1 MRHNA and CDR2 SNTAGT. This chain's CDR3 is CASSKTGGSTDTQYF. The CDR3 DNA reads as TGTGCCAGCAGTAAAACAGGCGGGAGCACAGATACGCAGTATTTT.

A few counts support this clone. V usage is TRBV27 and J usage is TRBJ2-6; D possibly corresponds to TRBD1 (6 bases). Trimming left V 7 bases short and J 2 bases short, with 15 bases between. Germline loops: CDR1 MNHEY, CDR2 SMNVEV (reference sequence). This CDR3 spans 16 amino acids. CDR3 region: CASIKSPGAGANVLTF. In DNA, the CDR3 is TGTGCCAGCATCAAATCGCCAGGGGCTGGGGCCAACGTCCTGACTTTC.

This clone was seen a single time. An end of the junction differs from the germline gene, which may be a read error. The chain employs TRBV11-1 and TRBJ2-7, with D uncertain. Germline CDR1 and CDR2: SGHAT and FQDESV (reference sequence). This CDR3 region has 15 residues. Written as DNA, the CDR3 is TGTGCCAGCAGCCCCCCGGAGACCTACTCCCACGAGCAGTACTTC. Protein: CASSPPETYSHEQYF.

The V gene is TRBV16, the J gene TRBJ2-7; no firm D call. Germline lookup yields CDR1 KGHSY and CDR2 FQNENV. V was clipped by 4 bases and J by 0 bases, with 13 bases between them. This CDR3 spans 15 amino acids. Written as DNA, the CDR3 is TGTGCCAGCAGCCCACAAGGCGGTGGCTCCTACGAGCAGTACTTC. Protein product: CASSPQGGGSYEQYF.

The chain carries TRBV7-2 and TRBJ2-2; either TRBD1 or TRBD2 may supply D (5 bases each). The CDR3 totals 15 residues. Germline V gene sequence: CDR1 SGHTA, CDR2 FQGNSA. V gave up 2 bases and J gave up 4 bases, with 11 bases separating them. The chain's CDR3 is CASSLMAGTTGELFF. The CDR3 nucleotides read TGTGCCAGCAGCTTAATGGCAGGGACCACCGGGGAGCTGTTTTTT.

The genes are TRBV6-1 and TRBJ2-5; 7 bases fit TRBD2. The CDR3 contains 15 residues. V dropped 2 bases and J dropped 1; count of bases not matched to a gene: 4. The germline V gene has CDR1 MNHNS and CDR2 SASEGT. CDR3 nucleotides: TGTGCCAGCAGTGAAATGGGGGGGACCCAAGAGACCCAGTACTTC. Translation: CASSEMGGTQETQYF.

The V gene is TRBV5-6, the J gene TRBJ2-7, with D unclear. Looked up from germline, CDR1 is SGHDT and CDR2 is YYEEEE. V lost 5 bases, J lost 6 bases, and 24 bases lay in between. The CDR3 is 16 amino acids. CDR3 sequence (DNA): TGTGCCAGCAGATTTCCCCTACCGAAACCCCCATTCGAGCAGTACTTC. Its protein product is CASRFPLPKPPFEQYF.

DNA for the CDR3: TGTGCCAGCAGTTTAGGCCGCTCCTACAATGAGCAGTTCTTC. This encodes CASSLGRSYNEQFF. The rearrangement uses TRBV28 and TRBJ2-1; D not certain. CDR1 is MDHEN, CDR2 SYDVKM, per germline. The CDR3 spans 14 residues. Between the trimmed V and J ends, which lost 2 bases and 0 bases, there was a span of 5 bases.

The chain has TRBV27 and TRBJ2-3, with 8 bases aligning to TRBD2. CDR3 length equals 19 residues. Per germline, CDR1 MNHEY and CDR2 SMNVEV (reference sequence). The ends lost 7 bases at V and 1 base at J; junction bases unmatched: 19. The CDR3: CASISAGVAGPRGTDTQYF. CDR3 sequence (DNA): TGTGCCAGCATTTCGGCTGGGGTAGCGGGGCCGCGCGGCACAGATACGCAGTATTTT.

In its sample, this clone was seen once. The chain joins TRBV19 to TRBJ2-7; the match to TRBD2 covers 8 bases. Looked up from germline, CDR1 is LNHDA and CDR2 is SQIVND (reference sequence). V lost 3 bases and J lost 5; bases outside the gene matches: 9. There are 15 residues in the CDR3. The CDR3 reads CASSMGTRGVDEQYF. CDR3 DNA sequence: TGTGCCAGTAGTATGGGGACGCGGGGGGTCGACGAGCAGTACTTC.

This clone appeared a few times. The chain has TRBV29-1 and TRBJ2-1, with 8 bases that match TRBD2. The CDR3 consists of 14 residues. V dropped 8 bases and J dropped 1; count of bases not matched to a gene: 7. Germline CDR1 SQVTM, CDR2 ANQGSEA. CDR3 sequence (DNA): TGCAGCCTGAGCGGGAGTCTTTCCTACAATGAGCAGTTCTTC. Amino acids: CSLSGSLSYNEQFF.